This T cell receptor beta chain was found in a study of immune characteristics of hereditary and idiopathic chronic pancreatitis. Some background on the complete study: Local immune cells and TCRbeta repertoires in the pancreas were profiled in this study for hereditary and idiopathic chronic pancreatitis, with control organ donor pancreases used for comparison. TCRbeta sequencing was performed on four or five control pancreases, seven or eight hereditary chronic pancreatitis pancreases and about six idiopathic chronic pancreatitis pancreases. The gDNA-based approach was chosen because it involved minimal in vitro experimental manipulation of pancreas-infiltrating T cells. On the study overall, not on this receptor specifically: Patient tissue was available only at the time of TPIAT, so disease duration differences may have influenced immune findings. Chronic pancreatitis caused by alcohol use was not included in the study. Significantly increased TCRbeta repertoire diversity and reduced clonality were observed in both chronic pancreatitis groups relative to controls. Numbers of productive TCR rearrangements correlated positively with disease severity scores among fewer than 15 chronic pancreatitis patients. Hereditary and idiopathic chronic pancreatitis differed in Vbeta-Jbeta gene family usage, including TRBV10, TRBV19, TRBV23 and TRBV5.

Pancreas tissue with chronic pancreatitis was obtained from patients having total pancreatectomy with islet autotransplantation (TPIAT). None of the chronic pancreatitis patients included in the study had a known history of diabetes. For TCRbeta sequencing, genomic DNA was pulled straight from bulk pancreas tissue, skipping any T cell sorting. No particular cause of disease was identified in the patients with idiopathic chronic pancreatitis. At two US centers, pancreas tissues from patients and organ donors were collected on a consecutive basis. Deletion took 4 bases off V and 8 bases off J, with a span of 12 bases between the germline ends. CDR1 and CDR2, looked up from the germline V gene, are SQVTM and ANQGSEA. Spanning cysteine to phenylalanine, the CDR3 consists of 12 amino acids. The only DNA kept is the CDR3, 36 bases in frame from the first base. This clone is a singleton in its sample. Its antigen target is currently unknown. No base quality values were provided; no much bigger clone lies one nucleotide off.

The library was built by means of the immunoSEQ multiplex PCR assay. From pancreatic genomic DNA, the TCRbeta CDR3 region and adjacent sequences were amplified and sequenced. In the source study's methods: Repertoire diversity was assessed as a mean normalized Shannon-Wiener index, and productive clonality and productive rearrangement counts were also measured. The nonparametric Mann-Whitney U test was used to compare repertoire metrics between the control and chronic pancreatitis groups. A shared clonotype was defined as a CDR3beta sequence with the same amino acid composition and length across subjects. Imported from immuneACCESS, the table was reduced by TCRdb to in-frame sequences with V and J called. These copies leave out some clones; in studies compared against another copy, an unresolved V gene accounts for under half, and the cause of the remainder is not known. That table furnishes V, J and clone size, whereas the DNA furnished D and trimming. In all, the sample holds about 9,400 clones, and roughly 77% of those were seen once. In total, the top ten clones hold 13% to 15% of the sample.

This TCR was recovered from a human donor with chronic pancreatitis. Sequencing was done on a sample of pancreas tissue with idiopathic chronic pancreatitis. What the cell subset or site label conveys for this sample: chronic pancreatitis without an identified cause. This sequence uses TRBV29-1 and TRBJ2-1, with the D segment possibly TRBD1 or TRBD2, each aligning over 7 bases. The sequence in DNA is TGCAGCGTTGGACAGGGAGGGGATGAGCAGTTCTTC. Translated, it reads CSVGQGGDEQFF.